Each of the 19 T cell receptor beta chains below was sequenced from the same sample in a study of cytomegalovirus exposure and HLA in healthy donors. Some clones are missing from TCRdb's copy, which holds only in-frame ones; the method was immunoSEQ multiplex PCR. The table shows 150,000 to 200,000 clones, with approximately 86% occurring only once. The specimen sequenced was PBMCs. These receptor sequences come from a woman aged 18-29 years in good health and CMV-seronegative.

The chain employs TRBV2 and TRBJ2-4; 9 bases fit TRBD1. Germline V CDR1 and CDR2: SNHLY, FYNNEI. This CDR3 is built from 14 residues. Germline trimming cut 8 bases from V and 7 bases from J; bases unmatched to any gene: 9. Here the CDR3 DNA reads TGTGCCAGCGGGGCGGGACAGGGAGTGAACATTCAGTACTTC. Residues: CASGAGQGVNIQYF.

The chain is built from TRBV29-1 and TRBJ1-2; D possibly corresponds to TRBD1 (6 bases). The CDR3 contains 13 residues. Germline V gene data show CDR1 as SQVTM and CDR2 as ANQGSEA. V was clipped by 6 bases and J by 0 bases, with 11 bases between them. The CDR3 DNA sequence: TGCAGCGTGGACAGCGACGCTAACTATGGCTACACCTTC. Encoded protein: CSVDSDANYGYTF.

The chain has TRBV5-6 and TRBJ2-1; D is undetermined. Trimming shortened V by 0 bases and J by 0 bases, and 13 bases separated the two germline ends. The CDR3 length is 17 residues. Germline CDR1 SGHDT, CDR2 YYEEEE. CDR3 sequence: CASSLGGLIASYNEQFF. In DNA, the CDR3 is TGTGCCAGCAGCTTGGGCGGCCTGATTGCCTCCTACAATGAGCAGTTCTTC. Based on the CDR3 plus reference TRBV5-6 and TRBJ2-1, the full variable domain is DAGVTQSPTHLIKTRGQQVTLRCSPKSGHDTVSWYQQALGQGPQFIFQYYEEEERQRGNFPDRFSGHQFPNYSSELNVNALLLGDSALYLCASSLGGLIASYNEQFFGPGTRLTVL.

The chain links TRBV18 to TRBJ2-5; 7 positions match TRBD2. This CDR3 is 14 amino acids long. Germline assignment: CDR1 KGHSH and CDR2 LQKENI. Trimming took 2 bases from V and 2 from J; bases not matched to a gene: 2. The CDR3 sequence is CASSPGGVQETQYF. The CDR3 coding sequence is TGTGCCAGCTCACCAGGGGGGGTACAAGAGACCCAGTACTTC.

This clone is a singleton in its sample. The chain combines TRBV10-3 with TRBJ2-7, with D tentatively TRBD2 (5 bases). V gave up 0 bases and J gave up 9 bases, with 6 bases separating them. Germline V gene lookup returns CDR1 ENHRY and CDR2 SYGVKD. CDR3 length: 11 residues. This CDR3 is CAISESAGQYF. In nucleotides, the CDR3 is TGTGCCATCAGTGAGTCTGCGGGGCAGTACTTC.

This clone occurred once. The chain uses TRBV6-5 and TRBJ1-4; no clear D gene. Per the germline V gene, CDR1 is MNHEY and CDR2 is SVGAGI. This CDR3 spans 15 amino acids. With 5 bases removed from V and 5 bases from J, the gap between germline ends came to 15 bases. CDR3 region: CASSPPGSTNEKLFF. For the CDR3, the DNA is TGTGCCAGCAGTCCCCCCGGGTCGACGAATGAAAAACTGTTTTTT.

V gene TRBV18 combines with J gene TRBJ2-7, with 7 bases that match TRBD2. The germline CDR1 and CDR2 sequences are KGHSH and LQKENI. Losses at the gene ends were 4 bases for V and 2 bases for J; bases not matched to a gene: 11. The CDR3 runs to 16 residues. CDR3 loop: CASSREGGTKAYEQYF. The CDR3 bases are TGTGCCAGCTCACGGGAGGGAGGGACGAAAGCCTACGAGCAGTACTTC.

The chain uses TRBV6-6 and TRBJ1-2; 8 nucleotides line up with TRBD1. Germline trimming cut 4 bases from V and 7 bases from J; bases unmatched to any gene: 11. The length of the CDR3 is 15 residues. In germline, CDR1 is MNHNY, CDR2 SVGAGI (reference sequence). The CDR3 here is CASSFYPQGGGGYTF. DNA of the CDR3: TGTGCCAGCAGTTTTTACCCACAGGGGGGAGGTGGCTACACCTTC.

J is TRBJ2-7 and V is TRBV2; 8 nucleotides agree with TRBD1. Germline loops: CDR1 SNHLY, CDR2 FYNNEI. J lost 2 bases, V lost 7 bases, and 13 bases had no gene match. The CDR3 loop spans 16 amino acids. The DNA for the CDR3 is TGTGCCAGCACTGCACAACCGGGACAGGAGGCCTACGAGCAGTACTTC. Protein sequence: CASTAQPGQEAYEQYF. Full variable domain (missing parts from reference TRBV2 and TRBJ2-7): EPEVTQTPSHQVTQMGQEVILRCVPISNHLYFYWYRQILGQKVEFLVSFYNNEISEKSEIFDDQFSVERPDGSNFTLKIRSTKLEDSAMYFCASTAQPGQEAYEQYFGPGTRLTVT.

The rearrangement links TRBV7-9 to TRBJ2-5; TRBD2 aligns across 7 bases. Per the germline V gene, CDR1 is SEHNR and CDR2 is FQNEAQ (reference sequence). The CDR3 sequence is 17 residues long. V shed 8 bases and J 5 bases; nucleotides not matched to a gene: 20. The CDR3: CASRIPSGNPPGETQYF. For the CDR3, the DNA is TGTGCCAGCCGGATTCCCAGCGGGAATCCGCCCGGGGAGACCCAGTACTTC.

The chain joins TRBV5-6 to TRBJ2-2, with D possibly TRBD1 on 6 matching bases. The germline gives CDR1 SGHDT, CDR2 YYEEEE. Trimming cost V 5 bases and J 2 bases, with 16 bases left between them. CDR3 length: 16 amino acids. The CDR3 DNA follows: TGTGCCAGCAGGGCTCTTTCGGACAGAAACACCGGGGAGCTGTTTTTT. As protein: CASRALSDRNTGELFF.

This rearrangement joins TRBV4-1 to TRBJ2-3; maybe TRBD2 (6 bases). The V end was cut by 4 bases, the J end by 2 bases, with 22 bases between. Looked up from germline, CDR1 is MGHRA and CDR2 is YSYEKL. The CDR3 totals 18 residues. The CDR3 DNA reads as TGCGCCAGCAGCCCTTACGGCCGGGACTCCTTAAACACAGATACGCAGTATTTT. It yields the protein CASSPYGRDSLNTDTQYF.

CDR3 loop: CASSFGTAGGYTF. The CDR3 DNA is TGTGCCAGCAGTTTCGGGACAGCCGGCGGCTACACCTTC. This chain uses TRBV28 with TRBJ1-2; 7 nucleotides agree with TRBD1. This CDR3 comprises 13 residues. V was clipped by 3 bases and J by 8 bases; unmatched bases: 6. Germline values: CDR1 MDHEN, CDR2 SYDVKM.

The V and J genes are TRBV7-2 and TRBJ1-5; TRBD1 aligns across 7 bases. There are 14 residues in the CDR3. The V segment lost 4 bases and the J segment 3 bases; nucleotides outside the gene matches: 3. Germline CDR1 is SGHTA and CDR2 is FQGNSA. As DNA, the CDR3 is TGTGCCAGCAGCTCCGGGACAGTCAATCAGCCCCAGCATTTT. It codes for CASSSGTVNQPQHF. The variable domain in full, with the rest retrieved from reference TRBV7-2 and TRBJ1-5, is GAGVSQSPSNKVTEKGKDVELRCDPISGHTALYWYRQSLGQGLEFLIYFQGNSAPDKSGLPSDRFSAERTGGSVSTLTIQRTQQEDSAVYLCASSSGTVNQPQHFGDGTRLSIL.

In nucleotides, the CDR3 is TGTGCCAGCAGCCAAGATTTAATGGTAGAAAGCCCACTTTTGTTCACTGAAGCTTTCTTT. This gives the protein CASSQDLMVESPLLFTEAFF. The chain combines TRBV14 with TRBJ1-1; D call uncertain. Trimming took 0 bases from V and 4 from J, leaving 27 bases between them. There are 20 residues in the CDR3. Germline V lookup: CDR1 SGHDN, CDR2 FVKESK.

The rearrangement links TRBV19 to TRBJ2-7, with unresolved D. The CDR3 loop spans 13 amino acids. Trimming stripped 0 bases from V and 2 bases from J, with 5 bases between. Germline V gene lookup returns CDR1 LNHDA and CDR2 SQIVND (reference sequence). As DNA, the CDR3 is TGTGCCAGTAGTATAGAGGCAGCCTACGAGCAGTACTTC. It translates to CASSIEAAYEQYF.

This clone was seen once. The chain uses TRBV29-1 and TRBJ2-6, with 7 nucleotides matching TRBD1. Germline loops: CDR1 SQVTM, CDR2 ANQGSEA. V trimming: 3 bases; J trimming: 0 bases; junction bases outside the gene matches: 5. This CDR3 has 16 residues. CDR3 sequence: CSVDTGELSGANVLTF. CDR3 DNA sequence: TGCAGCGTTGATACAGGGGAACTCTCTGGGGCCAACGTCCTGACTTTC.

The chain joins TRBV19 to TRBJ1-5; D uncertain. This CDR3 is 17 amino acids long. Germline V gene lookup returns CDR1 LNHDA and CDR2 SQIVND (reference sequence). Trimming removed 2 bases from V and 0 bases from J, with 14 bases in between. The chain's CDR3 is CASSITVEDYSNQPQHF. The CDR3 coding sequence is TGTGCCAGTAGTATAACGGTGGAGGATTATAGCAATCAGCCCCAGCATTTT.

The chain uses TRBV2 and TRBJ2-7; a possible D gene is TRBD2 (7 bases). The germline V gene encodes CDR1 SNHLY and CDR2 FYNNEI. The CDR3 has 16 amino acids. Trimming removed 7 bases at V and 0 bases at J, with 19 bases between. The CDR3 reads CASTRGRGGDSYEQYF. The CDR3 DNA reads as TGTGCCAGCACCCGGGGGAGGGGGGGCGACTCCTACGAGCAGTACTTC.